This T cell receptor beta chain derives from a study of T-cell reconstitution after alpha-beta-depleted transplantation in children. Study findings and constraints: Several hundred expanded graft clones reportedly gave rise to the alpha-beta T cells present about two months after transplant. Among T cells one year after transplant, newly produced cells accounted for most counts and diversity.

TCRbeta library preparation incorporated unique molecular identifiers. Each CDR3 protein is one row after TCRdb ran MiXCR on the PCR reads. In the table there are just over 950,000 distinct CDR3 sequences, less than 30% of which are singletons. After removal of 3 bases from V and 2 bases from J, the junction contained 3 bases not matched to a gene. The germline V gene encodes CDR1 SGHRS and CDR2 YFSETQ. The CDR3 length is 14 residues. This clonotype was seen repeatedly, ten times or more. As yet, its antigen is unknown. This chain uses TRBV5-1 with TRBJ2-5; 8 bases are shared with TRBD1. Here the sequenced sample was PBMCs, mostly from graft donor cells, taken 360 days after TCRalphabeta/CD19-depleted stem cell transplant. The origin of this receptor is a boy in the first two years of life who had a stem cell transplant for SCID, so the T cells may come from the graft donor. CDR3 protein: CASSSRQGQETQYF. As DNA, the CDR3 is TGCGCCAGCAGCTCTAGACAGGGGCAAGAGACCCAGTACTTC.